This TCR beta chain is from a study of molecular identifiers for immune sequencing clone quantification. Overall study: Four of five RNA aliquots from roughly 21,000 or 96,000 naive CD8 T cells were sequenced.

Whole-study findings and limits: Spiked Jurkat TCR RNA equivalent to one cell was reportedly detectable in some 960,000 naive cells.

V lost 2 bases to trimming and J lost 0 bases, with 17 bases between them. Germline values: CDR1 MDHEN, CDR2 SYDVKM. The CDR3 contains 17 residues. About this clonotype itself: Its antigen is undetermined.

MiXCR, run by TCRdb on the PCR reads, gives a single entry per CDR3 protein. The sample consists of some 580,000 distinct CDR3 sequences, over 25% of them appearing once. Libraries used roughly 19,000 to 1,100,000 sorted naive CD8 T cells and 10%, 30% or 50% RNA input. The rearrangement links TRBV28 to TRBJ2-7, with D possibly matching TRBD2 (5 bases). The clonotype was recovered from a human donor in good health. Some libraries in this study had Jurkat cell RNA spiked in. Sequencing was carried out using naive CD8+ T cells from blood, with Jurkat cell RNA spiked in. The subset: FACS-sorted CD8+CD4-CCR7+CD45RA+ naive T cells. CDR3 loop: CASSLPAVSASSYEQYF. CDR3 DNA: TGTGCCAGCAGTTTACCAGCCGTTAGCGCCAGCTCCTACGAGCAGTACTTC.